The clone carrying this TCR beta chain occurred once. Extractions gave at least 6 micrograms of total RNA per sample. The use of a sample-barcoded 5' primer and a J-beta primer mix characterized a second PCR of roughly 6 to 11 cycles. TCRdb ran MiXCR on the 5' RACE reads and lists one entry per CDR3 protein. The sample lists about 1,600,000 distinct CDR3 sequences, 42% occurring once. The data belong to a study of blood T cells in healthy people across ages. V lost 2 bases to trimming and J lost 13 bases; unmatched junction nucleotides: 12. Per the germline V gene, CDR1 is MNHEY and CDR2 is SVGAGI. There are 15 residues in the CDR3.

Source material: blood. The chain employs TRBV6-5 and TRBJ2-4; 9 nucleotides match TRBD1. The receptor was derived from a woman aged 18-35 years in good health. This CDR3 is CASSYDTGGSNEQYF. The DNA for the CDR3 is TGTGCCAGCAGTTACGATACAGGGGGCTCAAATGAGCAGTACTTC.